This TCR beta chain was obtained from a study of T cell responses to AZD1222 COVID-19 vaccine. This clone was seen a single time. Its specificity is unknown. Study-wide points: The span of vaccine-associated CD4 TCRs extended across spike, with dominance at 160-218 and 743-854. Repertoires in all cases were sampled only once the peak T cell response had passed. Seropositive status at baseline applied to only a handful of AZD1222 recipients.

This CDR3 is built from 18 residues. The trim removed 4 bases at V and 0 bases at J, leaving 8 bases unmatched. Germline V gives CDR1 KGHDR, CDR2 SFDVKD. This table comes from immunoSEQ multiplex PCR, and its TCRdb copy is limited to in-frame clones, with some not included. The sample includes roughly 130,000 clones, about 90% of them seen just once. This specimen was peripheral blood, taken on day 0 of AZD1222 vaccination. This TCR derives from an adult in good health. V is TRBV24-1 and J is TRBJ2-3; TRBD2 aligns across 11 bases. This CDR3 reads CATSDRGTSGRSTDTQYF. The CDR3 nucleotides are TGTGCCACCAGTGACCGCGGGACTAGCGGCCGTAGCACAGATACGCAGTATTTT.